This T cell receptor (beta chain) is from a study of spatial heterogeneity in lung cancer. Study at large: Every unique TCR and UMI combination, on average, appeared more than ten times in raw reads. Notes on the study in general: The number of expanded tumor alpha and beta chains correlated with mutation number.

Trimming removed 1 base at V and 0 bases at J, with 9 bases between. This CDR3 region has 15 residues. In germline, CDR1 is LGHNA, CDR2 YSLEER. With respect to this clonotype: What it binds is not known. This beta chain lies outside the target of a library built for alpha chains; its clone size means little.

Time point described: sample taken at primary tumor resection. Material for sequencing was whole RNA from tumor, nontumor lung or frozen PBMC, left unsorted. Individually, TCR cDNA molecules were each labelled with a unique molecular identifier. TCRdb analysed the 5' RACE reads with MiXCR anew, one entry per CDR3 protein. The table shows about 18,000 distinct CDR3 sequences, with approximately 10% occurring only once. The sample was lung tumor tissue, taken at surgery. The chain carries TRBV4-3 and TRBJ1-2; D gene unclear. The receptor comes from a female donor with early-stage non-small cell lung cancer. The CDR3 region is CASSQGEGPNYGYTF. CDR3 coding DNA: TGCGCCAGCAGCCAAGGGGAAGGGCCTAACTATGGCTACACCTTC.